Listed below are T cell receptor beta chains from one sample, sequenced in a study of PD-1 blockade in mismatch repair-deficient tumors. This table comes from immunoSEQ multiplex PCR, and its TCRdb copy is limited to in-frame clones, with some not included. The sample records approximately 79,000 clones, 65% to 85% being singletons. The sample in question was peripheral blood, obtained 44 weeks after starting pembrolizumab. Source of these receptors: an adult with mismatch repair-deficient cancer. Each CDR3 is given with its conserved first and last residue. A D gene is named only where the DNA matches it firmly.

>TRBJ1-2|TRBV6-6|TRBD1
TGTGCCAGCAGTTACAGGGGGCGCGACTATGGCTACACCTTC
CASSYRGRDYGYTF
>TRBJ1-3|TRBV27|NA
TGTGCCAGCAGTCGAACCCGGTCAGGAAACACCATATATTTT
CASSRTRSGNTIYF
>TRBJ2-4|TRBV5-1|TRBD1
TGCGCCAGCAGCTCCGGACAGGTGGACACCAAAAACATTCAGTACTTC
CASSSGQVDTKNIQYF
>TRBJ2-2|TRBV30|TRBD2
TGTGCCCGCAGTGGGGCGGGGGCGAACACCGGGGAGCTGTTTTTT
CARSGAGANTGELFF
>TRBJ2-2|TRBV6-6|NA
TGTGCCAGCAGTCTAGACGCCGGGGAGCTGTTTTTT
CASSLDAGELFF
>TRBJ2-1|TRBV29-1|TRBD2
TGCAGCGTTACCGGACTAGCGGGACTCACTTCCTACAATGAGCAGTTCTTC
CSVTGLAGLTSYNEQFF
>TRBJ1-3|TRBV7-2|NA
TGTGCCAGCAGCCCAGACCGGGTCGAGGCCGGAAACACCATATATTTT
CASSPDRVEAGNTIYF
>TRBJ2-7|TRBV6-6|NA
TGTGCCAGCAGCTCAGGGTTCGAATCATCCTACGAGCAGTACTTC
CASSSGFESSYEQYF
>TRBJ1-2|TRBV7-9|NA
TGTGCCAGCAGCCCTCGCCGATCAGAGGGGGGCTACACCTTC
CASSPRRSEGGYTF
>TRBJ2-5|TRBV29-1|NA
TGCAGCGTTGAATCGTCGGGGGCCCCCCAAGAGACCCAGTACTTC
CSVESSGAPQETQYF
>TRBJ2-7|TRBV5-1|TRBD2
TGCGCCAGCAGCGTCTCTAGCGGGCGTTCCTACGAGCAGTACTTC
CASSVSSGRSYEQYF